One and the same sample provided the 25 T cell receptor beta chains below, sequenced in a study of T cells in Graves' hyperthyroidism and ophthalmopathy. Template material for amplifying TCR beta CDR3 regions consisted of RNA transcripts. RT-PCR in the first round (using the HTBI primer set) targeted the TCR CDR3. TCRdb reprocessed the multiplex PCR reads with MiXCR, giving one entry per CDR3 protein. This sample has approximately 400,000 distinct CDR3 sequences, with about 14% found just once. Sequenced material: blood. The receptors come from a man between 45 and 60 years old with Graves' ophthalmopathy.

In this sample, this clonotype turned up a few times. The V and J genes are TRBV4-1 and TRBJ2-7; 9 nucleotides line up with TRBD1. The CDR3 totals 14 residues. V shed 1 base, J shed 3 bases, and the junction held 1 base outside the gene matches. From germline, CDR1 is MGHRA and CDR2 YSYEKL. The CDR3 DNA reads TGCGCCAGCAGCCAAGTGGGACAGGGCTACGAGCAGTACTTC. Translating it yields CASSQVGQGYEQYF.

In this sample, this clonotype turned up a few times. The rearrangement joins TRBV30 to TRBJ2-7, with D maybe TRBD2 (5 bases). V was pared by 5 bases and J by 6 bases, with 14 bases between. This CDR3 comprises 12 residues. CDR1 and CDR2 (germline): GTSNPN, SVGIG (reference sequence). In DNA, the CDR3 is TGTGCCTGGTCCCCCGGGAATGGCGAGCAGTACTTC. It encodes CAWSPGNGEQYF.

This clonotype showed up many times. This chain links TRBV6-1 with TRBJ1-2, with D perhaps TRBD1 (5 bases). Germline CDR1 reads MNHNS; CDR2 reads SASEGT. There are 13 residues in the CDR3. The germline V and J ends were trimmed by 2 bases and 7 bases, with 11 bases remaining between them. The CDR3 region is CASSELEGVGYTF. The DNA of the CDR3 is TGTGCCAGCAGTGAACTGGAAGGGGTTGGCTACACCTTC.

This clonotype was seen only a few times. The chain joins TRBV7-2 to TRBJ1-3; D is uncertain. The V end was cut by 3 bases, the J end by 5 bases, with 5 bases between. In germline, CDR1 is SGHTA, CDR2 FQGNSA. This CDR3 region has 12 residues. CDR3 in DNA: TGTGCCAGCAGCTTGCCCAGAAACACCATATATTTT. Protein product: CASSLPRNTIYF.

This clonotype has a count of ten or more. DNA for the CDR3: TGTGCCAGCAGCCCAGAAGACGGATCCTACGAGCAGTACTTC. Translated, it gives CASSPEDGSYEQYF. V and J are TRBV3-1 and TRBJ2-7; no definite D call. The germline V gene encodes CDR1 LGHDT and CDR2 YNNKEL (reference sequence). The V end lost 4 bases, the J end lost 1 base, and 11 bases lay between the germline ends. The CDR3 contains 14 residues.

The chain joins TRBV20-1 to TRBJ1-4; 7 nucleotides agree with TRBD1. CDR3 length: 17 residues. J gave up 11 bases and V 3 bases, and 21 bases lay outside the gene matches. The germline V gene encodes CDR1 DFQATT and CDR2 SNEGSKA (reference sequence). The CDR3 sequence is CSARAPWGRGGIGKLFF. CDR3 sequence (DNA): TGCAGTGCTAGGGCCCCATGGGGCAGGGGGGGAATTGGGAAACTGTTTTTT.

This clonotype was recorded only once. Possible read error: a much larger clone is one base away. The V gene is TRBV6-1, the J gene TRBJ2-1, with 10 bases matching TRBD1. From germline, CDR1 is MNHNS and CDR2 SASEGT. This CDR3 comprises 17 residues. CDR3 protein: CASSEARTGGFYNERFF. The CDR3 DNA sequence: TGTGCCAGCAGTGAAGCGCGGACAGGGGGGTTTTACAATGAGCGGTTCTTC.

This clonotype was detected only a few times. The chain couples TRBV28 to TRBJ2-4; D is possibly TRBD2 (6 bases). CDR1 is MDHEN, CDR2 SYDVKM, per germline. This CDR3 region has 14 residues. V dropped 6 bases and J dropped 1 base, with 10 bases sitting between them. This chain's CDR3 is CASRGGVAKNIQYF. The CDR3 coding sequence is TGTGCCAGCAGGGGCGGGGTGGCCAAAAACATTCAGTACTTC. The full variable domain, in which reference TRBV28 and TRBJ2-4 provide the parts outside the CDR3, is DVKVTQSSRYLVKRTGEKVFLECVQDMDHENMFWYRQDPGLGLRLIYFSYDVKMKEKGDIPEGYSVSREKKERFSLILESASTNQTSMYLCASRGGVAKNIQYFGAGTRLSVL.

This clonotype has more than one count but fewer than ten. V gene TRBV9 combines with J gene TRBJ2-5; D perhaps matches TRBD2 (6 bases). Trimming left V 3 bases short and J 1 base short, with 13 bases between. The length of the CDR3 is 15 residues. Germline V CDR1 and CDR2: SGDLS, YYNGEE. CDR3 DNA: TGTGCCAGCAGCGCCCGGGACTGGGGCCAAGAGACCCAGTACTTC. This encodes CASSARDWGQETQYF.

The J gene is TRBJ2-7, the V gene TRBV10-3, with 7 bases that match TRBD1. The germline V gene has CDR1 ENHRY and CDR2 SYGVKD. The CDR3 covers 15 residues. With V trimmed by 3 bases and J by 2 bases, 7 bases remained unmatched. The CDR3 reads CAISDTGTAPYEQYF. In DNA form, the CDR3 reads TGTGCCATCAGTGACACCGGGACAGCACCCTACGAGCAGTACTTC.

This clonotype was seen repeatedly, ten times or more. The chain links TRBV28 to TRBJ2-7; the D is unclear. The CDR3 consists of 14 residues. CDR1 is MDHEN, CDR2 SYDVKM, per germline. Between the trimmed V and J ends, which lost 2 bases and 2 bases, there was a span of 10 bases. This CDR3 is CASSLQPKAYEQYF. As DNA, the CDR3 is TGTGCCAGCAGTTTACAACCCAAAGCCTACGAGCAGTACTTC.

This clonotype came up many times. The CDR3 DNA reads TGTGCTCAGACAGTATACAATGAGCAGTTCTTC. This translates into CAQTVYNEQFF. The J gene is TRBJ2-1, the V gene TRBV30; TRBD1 might be the D (5 bases). The CDR3 extends over 11 amino acids. The V gene's germline CDR1 is GTSNPN and CDR2 SVGIG (reference sequence).

This clonotype was observed many times. CDR3 in amino acids: CASSYSGTAPTEAFF. For the CDR3, the DNA is TGTGCCAGCAGTTACTCTGGTACAGCACCGACTGAAGCTTTCTTT. This chain uses TRBV6-5 with TRBJ1-1; D not resolved. Trimming took off 0 bases at V and 5 bases at J, with 13 bases between the two ends. Germline assignment: CDR1 MNHEY and CDR2 SVGAGI. The CDR3 consists of 15 residues.

The CDR3 bases are TGCGCCAGCAGCCAACCGGGACAAGACTACGAGCAGTACTTC. It encodes CASSQPGQDYEQYF. The chain combines TRBV4-1 with TRBJ2-7, with D possibly matching TRBD1 (6 bases). Between the trimmed V and J ends, which lost 2 bases and 3 bases, there was a span of 11 bases. The CDR3 is 14 residues long. Per the germline V gene, CDR1 is MGHRA and CDR2 is YSYEKL.

This clonotype has ten or more counts. This sequence joins TRBV30 and TRBJ2-7; 7 nucleotides line up with TRBD1. Per germline, CDR1 GTSNPN and CDR2 SVGIG (reference sequence). This CDR3 has 15 amino acids. V shed 1 base and J 2 bases; nucleotides not matched to a gene: 8. CDR3 loop: CAWSGPPTGPYEQYF. The CDR3 DNA reads TGTGCCTGGAGTGGTCCCCCGACAGGGCCCTACGAGCAGTACTTC. Supplemented by reference TRBV30 and TRBJ2-7, the full variable domain reads SQTIHQWPATLVQPVGSPLSLECTVEGTSNPNLYWYRQAAGRGLQLLFYSVGIGQISSEVPQNLSASRPQDRQFILSSKKLLLSDSGFYLCAWSGPPTGPYEQYFGPGTRLTVT.

Comment on this clonotype: A read error is possible here, since a much larger clone lies one base away. Without the conserved terminal phenylalanine or tryptophan, this CDR3 likely stems from a read error. This chain joins TRBV29-1 and TRBJ1-1, with D possibly matching TRBD1 (6 bases). CDR1 and CDR2 (germline): SQVTM, ANQGSEA. This CDR3 has 13 residues. Trimming removed 7 bases from V and 0 bases from J, with 12 bases in between. The CDR3 region has the DNA TGCAGCGCGGAAACAGGGCTGAACACTGAAGCTTTCTCT. This encodes CSAETGLNTEAFS.

In this sample, this clonotype turned up a few times. This rearrangement joins TRBV16 to TRBJ1-2; D not certain. The germline V and J ends were trimmed by 0 bases and 6 bases, with 5 bases remaining between them. Per germline, CDR1 KGHSY and CDR2 FQNENV. The CDR3 totals 12 residues. In nucleotides, the CDR3 is TGTGCCAGCAGCCAATCAGGTGATGGCTACACCTTC. Protein sequence: CASSQSGDGYTF.

In the case of this clonotype: The junction departs from the called germline gene at one end, perhaps through a read error. This chain links TRBV6-2 or TRBV6-3 with TRBJ2-5; 7 bases are shared with TRBD1. The CDR3 totals 14 residues. Germline V gene sequence: CDR1 MNHEY, CDR2 SVGEGT. CDR3 residues: CASSFKGARESQYF. For the CDR3, the DNA is TGTGCCAGCAGTTTTAAGGGGGCGCGCGAGAGCCAGTACTTC.

This clonotype was counted many times. In nucleotides, the CDR3 is TGCAGCGTTGAAGCCCGGACGGCTGGGGCCAACGTCCTGACTTTC. Protein sequence: CSVEARTAGANVLTF. V usage is TRBV29-1 and J usage is TRBJ2-6; D call uncertain. This CDR3 is 15 amino acids long. Germline CDR1 and CDR2: SQVTM and ANQGSEA. V lost 1 base, J lost 2 bases, and 9 bases lay in between.

This clonotype was counted between two and nine times. The rearrangement uses TRBV20-1 and TRBJ2-3, with D maybe TRBD2 (5 bases). The CDR3 is 13 residues long. Trimming left V 3 bases short and J 2 bases short, with 9 bases between. The germline V gene has CDR1 DFQATT and CDR2 SNEGSKA (reference sequence). The CDR3 here is CSASLEVTDTQYF. CDR3 DNA: TGCAGTGCTAGTTTGGAGGTCACAGATACGCAGTATTTT.

This clonotype occurred a few times. The chain is built from TRBV27 and TRBJ2-1; 10 nucleotides agree with TRBD2. J lost 4 bases, V lost 1 base, and 7 bases had no gene match. Germline CDR1 is MNHEY and CDR2 is SMNVEV (reference sequence). The CDR3 totals 17 residues. The CDR3 region has the DNA TGTGCCAGCAGTTTATTTACTCTAGCGGGGGATTACAATGAGCAGTTCTTC. It is translated as CASSLFTLAGDYNEQFF.

To note about this clonotype: At one end the junction does not follow the germline gene, possibly because of a read error. The chain joins TRBV28 to TRBJ1-1, with D uncertain. The germline V gene encodes CDR1 MDHEN and CDR2 SYDVKM. The CDR3 sequence is 13 residues long. The CDR3, as DNA: TGTGCCAGCGGTTTATCGCCGGGCACTGAAGCTTTCTTT. Translated: CASGLSPGTEAFF.

This clonotype was recorded a few times. This sequence joins TRBV7-2 and TRBJ1-1; D call uncertain. Germline CDR1 reads SGHTA; CDR2 reads FQGNSA. V lost 1 base and J 5 bases, leaving 11 bases between the germline ends. The CDR3 runs to 14 residues. CDR3 sequence: CASSLVRGLTEAFF. DNA for the CDR3: TGTGCCAGCAGCTTAGTCCGGGGATTGACTGAAGCTTTCTTT.

This clonotype occurred many times. V is TRBV20-1 and J is TRBJ2-5; 8 bases align to TRBD2. Germline trimming cut 5 bases from V and 1 base from J; bases unmatched to any gene: 6. The CDR3 sequence is 14 residues long. The V gene's germline CDR1 is DFQATT and CDR2 SNEGSKA (reference sequence). Here the CDR3 DNA reads TGCAGTGCTTCGATTACTAGCGGCCAAGAGACCCAGTACTTC. This sequence encodes CSASITSGQETQYF.

This clonotype came up a few times. The chain uses TRBV27 and TRBJ2-7, with 10 bases that match TRBD1. CDR1 MNHEY and CDR2 SMNVEV come from the germline V gene (reference sequence). This CDR3 region has 14 residues. The J segment lost 6 bases and the V segment lost 1 base, leaving 3 bases of the junction unmatched. The CDR3 is CASSLWDRGGEQYF. The CDR3 nucleotides read TGTGCCAGCAGTTTATGGGACAGGGGAGGCGAGCAGTACTTC.